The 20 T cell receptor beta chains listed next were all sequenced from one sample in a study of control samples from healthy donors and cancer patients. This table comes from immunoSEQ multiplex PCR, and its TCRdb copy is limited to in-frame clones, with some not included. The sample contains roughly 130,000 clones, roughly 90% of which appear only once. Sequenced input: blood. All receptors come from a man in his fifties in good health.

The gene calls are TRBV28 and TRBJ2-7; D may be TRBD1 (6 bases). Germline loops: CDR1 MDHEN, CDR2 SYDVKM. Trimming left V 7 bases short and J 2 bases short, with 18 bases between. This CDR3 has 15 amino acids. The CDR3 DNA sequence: TGTGCCAGCACTTCCCGGGCAGGGGATACCTACGAGCAGTACTTC. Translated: CASTSRAGDTYEQYF.

The DNA for the CDR3 is TGTGCCGCAACAGGGGAGGCCGGTGGCTACACCTTC. Protein sequence: CAATGEAGGYTF. The V and J genes are TRBV28 and TRBJ1-2, with 7 bases identical to TRBD1. Germline assignment: CDR1 MDHEN and CDR2 SYDVKM. Trimming at V came to 11 bases and at J to 7 bases, leaving 10 bases not matched to a gene. There are 12 residues in the CDR3.

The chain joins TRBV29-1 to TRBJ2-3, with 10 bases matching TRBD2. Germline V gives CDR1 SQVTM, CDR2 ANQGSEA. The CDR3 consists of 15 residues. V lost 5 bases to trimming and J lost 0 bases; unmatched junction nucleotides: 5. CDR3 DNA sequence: TGCAGCGTTCTGACTAGCGGGTATAGCACAGATACGCAGTATTTT. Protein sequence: CSVLTSGYSTDTQYF.

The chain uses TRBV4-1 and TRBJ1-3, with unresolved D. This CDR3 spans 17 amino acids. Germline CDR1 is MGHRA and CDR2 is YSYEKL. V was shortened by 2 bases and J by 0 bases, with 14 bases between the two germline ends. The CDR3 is CASSQIDTSYSGNTIYF. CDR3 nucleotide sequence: TGCGCCAGCAGCCAAATAGACACTTCGTACTCTGGAAACACCATATATTTT.

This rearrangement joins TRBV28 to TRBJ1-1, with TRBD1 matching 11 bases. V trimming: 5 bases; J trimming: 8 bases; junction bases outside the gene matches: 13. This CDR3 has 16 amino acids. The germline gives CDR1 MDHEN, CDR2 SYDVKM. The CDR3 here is CASSPSGQGAQREAFF. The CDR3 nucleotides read TGTGCCAGCAGTCCCTCCGGACAGGGGGCGCAAAGGGAAGCTTTCTTT.

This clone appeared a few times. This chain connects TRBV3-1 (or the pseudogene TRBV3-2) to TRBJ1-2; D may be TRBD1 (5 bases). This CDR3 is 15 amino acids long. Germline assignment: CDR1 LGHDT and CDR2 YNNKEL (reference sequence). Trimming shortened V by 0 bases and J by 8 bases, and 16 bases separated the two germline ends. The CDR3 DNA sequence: TGTGCCAGCAGCCAAGATTCCGGGACCGGGAACGGCTACACCTTC. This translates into CASSQDSGTGNGYTF.

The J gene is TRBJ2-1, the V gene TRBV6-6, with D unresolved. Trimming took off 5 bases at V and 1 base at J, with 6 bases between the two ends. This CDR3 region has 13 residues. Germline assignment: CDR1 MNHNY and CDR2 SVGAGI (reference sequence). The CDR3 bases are TGTGCCAGCAGTATTAGTTCCTACAATGAGCAGTTCTTC. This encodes CASSISSYNEQFF.

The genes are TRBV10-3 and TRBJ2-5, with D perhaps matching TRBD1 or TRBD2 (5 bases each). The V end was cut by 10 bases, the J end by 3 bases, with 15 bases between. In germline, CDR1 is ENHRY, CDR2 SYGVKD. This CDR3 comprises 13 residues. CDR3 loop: CATTAGTKETQYF. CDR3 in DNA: TGTGCCACAACAGCCGGGACCAAAGAGACCCAGTACTTC.

CDR3 region: CATYDNPRGAGEYSNQPQHF. DNA for the CDR3: TGTGCCACCTATGACAACCCCCGGGGGGCGGGAGAGTATAGCAATCAGCCCCAGCATTTT. The rearrangement joins TRBV21-1 to TRBJ1-5. TRBV21-1 is noted as a pseudogene. The CDR3 is made up of 20 amino acids.

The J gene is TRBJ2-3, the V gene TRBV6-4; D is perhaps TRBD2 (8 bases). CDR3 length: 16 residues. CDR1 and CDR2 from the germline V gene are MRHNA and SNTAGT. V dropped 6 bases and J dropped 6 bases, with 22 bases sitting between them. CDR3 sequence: CASSSQGSGGADTQYF. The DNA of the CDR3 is TGTGCCAGCAGCTCACAGGGGAGCGGGGGCGCGGATACGCAGTATTTT.

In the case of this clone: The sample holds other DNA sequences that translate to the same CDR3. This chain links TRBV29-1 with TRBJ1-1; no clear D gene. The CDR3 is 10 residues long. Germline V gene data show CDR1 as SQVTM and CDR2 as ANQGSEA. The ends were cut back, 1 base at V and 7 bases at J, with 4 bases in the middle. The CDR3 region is CSVEGLEAFF. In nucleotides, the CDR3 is TGCAGCGTTGAAGGGCTTGAAGCTTTCTTT. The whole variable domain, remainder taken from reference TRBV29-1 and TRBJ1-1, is SAVISQKPSRDICQRGTSLTIQCQVDSQVTMMFWYRQQPGQSLTLIATANQGSEATYESGFVIDKFPISRPNLTFSTLTVSNMSPEDSSIYLCSVEGLEAFFGQGTRLTVV.

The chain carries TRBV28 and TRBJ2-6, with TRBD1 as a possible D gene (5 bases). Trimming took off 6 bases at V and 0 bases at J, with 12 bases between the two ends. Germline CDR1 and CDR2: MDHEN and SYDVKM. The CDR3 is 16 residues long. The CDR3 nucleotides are TGTGCCAGCAGACAATCCCAGGGCTCTGGGGCCAACGTCCTGACTTTC. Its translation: CASRQSQGSGANVLTF. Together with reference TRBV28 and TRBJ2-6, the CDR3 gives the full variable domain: DVKVTQSSRYLVKRTGEKVFLECVQDMDHENMFWYRQDPGLGLRLIYFSYDVKMKEKGDIPEGYSVSREKKERFSLILESASTNQTSMYLCASRQSQGSGANVLTFGAGSRLTVL.

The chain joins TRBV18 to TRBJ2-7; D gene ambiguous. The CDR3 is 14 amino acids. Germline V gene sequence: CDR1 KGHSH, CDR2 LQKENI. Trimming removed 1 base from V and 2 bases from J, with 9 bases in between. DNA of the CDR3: TGTGCCAGCTCACCACGAGGAGTTCCCTACGAGCAGTACTTC. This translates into CASSPRGVPYEQYF.

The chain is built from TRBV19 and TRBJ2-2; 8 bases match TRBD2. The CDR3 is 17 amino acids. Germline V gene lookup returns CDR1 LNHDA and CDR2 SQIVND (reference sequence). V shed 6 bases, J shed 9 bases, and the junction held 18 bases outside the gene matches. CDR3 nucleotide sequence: TGTGCCAGTAGCATGGGGTATGGTAGCGGGGCCCACCGGGAGCTGTTTTTT. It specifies CASSMGYGSGAHRELFF.

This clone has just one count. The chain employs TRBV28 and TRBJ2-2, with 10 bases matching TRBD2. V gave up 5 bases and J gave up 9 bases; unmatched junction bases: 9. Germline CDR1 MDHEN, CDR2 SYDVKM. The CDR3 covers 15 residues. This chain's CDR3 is CASSVVAGGERELFF. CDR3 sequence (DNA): TGTGCCAGCAGTGTAGTAGCGGGGGGCGAGCGGGAGCTGTTTTTT.

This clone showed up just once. Here the CDR3 reads CAEGWAMSTEAFF. The CDR3 nucleotides are TGTGCCGAGGGGTGGGCAATGAGCACTGAAGCTTTCTTT. The V gene is TRBV2, the J gene TRBJ1-1; weak D call: TRBD1 (5 bases). Germline CDR1 is SNHLY and CDR2 is FYNNEI. This CDR3 is 13 amino acids long. V was clipped by 11 bases and J by 4 bases, with 17 bases between them.

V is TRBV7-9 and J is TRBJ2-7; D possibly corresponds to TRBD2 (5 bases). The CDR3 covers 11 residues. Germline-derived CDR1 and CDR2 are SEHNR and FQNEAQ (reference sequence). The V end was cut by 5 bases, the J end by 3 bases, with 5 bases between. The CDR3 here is CASSDYYEQYF. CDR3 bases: TGTGCCAGCAGCGACTACTACGAGCAGTACTTC.

The CDR3 sequence is CASSIPGASPETQYF. The DNA for the CDR3 is TGTGCCAGCAGCATTCCGGGAGCCTCCCCCGAGACCCAGTACTTC. The chain has TRBV25-1 and TRBJ2-5, with D tentatively TRBD2 (6 bases). The V gene's germline CDR1 is MGHDK and CDR2 SYGVNS. The V end was cut by 6 bases, the J end by 5 bases, with 19 bases between. CDR3 length equals 15 residues.

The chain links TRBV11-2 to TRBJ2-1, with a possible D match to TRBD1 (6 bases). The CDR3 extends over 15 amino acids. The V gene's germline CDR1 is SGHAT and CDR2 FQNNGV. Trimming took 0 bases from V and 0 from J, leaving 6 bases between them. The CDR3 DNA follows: TGTGCCAGCAGCTTAGAAGGGGGCTCCTACAATGAGCAGTTCTTC. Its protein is CASSLEGGSYNEQFF.

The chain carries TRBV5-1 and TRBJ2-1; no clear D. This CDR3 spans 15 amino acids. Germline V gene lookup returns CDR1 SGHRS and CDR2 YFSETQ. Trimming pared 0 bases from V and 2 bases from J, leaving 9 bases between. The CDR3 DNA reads TGCGCCAGCAGCTTGGTTTTTGGACCCTACAATGAGCAGTTCTTC. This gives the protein CASSLVFGPYNEQFF.